Presented here are 30 T cell receptor beta chains from one specimen sequenced in a study of PD-1 blockade in classical Hodgkin lymphoma. The data were produced by immunoSEQ multiplex PCR, yet TCRdb's version contains in-frame clones alone and is incomplete. The sample lists about 93,000 clones; roughly 78% were seen once. Noted time point: cycle 4 day 1 (C4D1), after more than five weeks of nivolumab. Autologous stem cell transplantation was followed by relapse in every patient, and brentuximab vedotin exposure varied. The sample in question was peripheral blood mononuclear cells (PBMCs), obtained before the fourth cycle of nivolumab. The receptor set was obtained from a human donor with classical Hodgkin lymphoma.

A few counts support this clone. V is TRBV6-5 and J is TRBJ1-2; no firm D call. The V end was cut by 2 bases, the J end by 8 bases, with 12 bases between. The germline gives CDR1 MNHEY, CDR2 SVGAGI. The length of the CDR3 is 13 residues. CDR3 in DNA: TGTGCCAGCAGTTACATCGGGAGAGGGGGCTACACCTTC. Amino acids: CASSYIGRGGYTF.

This chain connects TRBV9 to TRBJ1-1; 7 bases agree with TRBD1. Unmatched junction bases numbered 0, after V lost 0 bases and J lost 4 bases. The CDR3 extends over 13 amino acids. Germline values: CDR1 SGDLS, CDR2 YYNGEE. This chain's CDR3 is CASSVGQGTEAFF. The CDR3 DNA follows: TGTGCCAGCAGCGTAGGACAGGGCACTGAAGCTTTCTTT.

The DNA for the CDR3 is TGTGCCACCTACGACAGGGCCGGCACCGGGGAGCTGTTTTTT. Residues: CATYDRAGTGELFF. The rearrangement joins TRBV10-3 to TRBJ2-2, with 7 bases matching TRBD1. The CDR3 covers 14 residues. Per the germline V gene, CDR1 is ENHRY and CDR2 is SYGVKD. J gave up 4 bases and V 10 bases, and 9 bases lay outside the gene matches.

The rearrangement joins TRBV9 to TRBJ2-5; possible D gene TRBD2, 6 bases. The V end lost 0 bases, the J end lost 3 bases, and 12 bases lay between the germline ends. CDR1 and CDR2 (germline): SGDLS, YYNGEE. There are 15 residues in the CDR3. CDR3 coding DNA: TGTGCCAGCAGCGTAGCCCTGTGGGGGGAAGAGACCCAGTACTTC. This translates into CASSVALWGEETQYF. Complete variable domain (other parts from reference TRBV9 and TRBJ2-5): DSGVTQTPKHLITATGQRVTLRCSPRSGDLSVYWYQQSLDQGLQFLIQYYNGEERAKGNILERFSAQQFPDLHSELNLSSLELGDSALYFCASSVALWGEETQYFGPGTRLLVL.

The rearrangement uses TRBV18 and TRBJ1-1; maybe TRBD1 (5 bases). V lost 3 bases, J lost 4 bases, and 9 bases lay in between. Germline V gives CDR1 KGHSH, CDR2 LQKENI. This CDR3 has 13 residues. CDR3 in DNA: TGTGCCAGCTCACCGTTGGGGCCCACTGAAGCTTTCTTT. Translating it yields CASSPLGPTEAFF. Looking up the rest from reference TRBV18 and TRBJ1-1 gives the full variable domain: NAGVMQNPRHLVRRRGQEARLRCSPMKGHSHVYWYRQLPEEGLKFMVYLQKENIIDESGMPKERFSAEFPKEGPSILRIQQVVRGDSAAYFCASSPLGPTEAFFGQGTRLTVV.

In DNA, the CDR3 is TGTGCCAGCAGTTACTCGGCAGCCGGGGGCTACACCTTC. Its translation: CASSYSAAGGYTF. The chain links TRBV6-5 to TRBJ1-2, with D hard to call. The CDR3 runs 13 residues. V gave up 0 bases and J gave up 8 bases, with 10 bases separating them. Germline CDR1 is MNHEY and CDR2 is SVGAGI.

This chain joins TRBV7-2 and TRBJ2-2, with 13 bases matching TRBD2. The CDR3 is 17 residues long. Per the germline V gene, CDR1 is SGHTA and CDR2 is FQGNSA. Unmatched junction bases numbered 8, after V lost 2 bases and J lost 8 bases. The CDR3 protein is CASSLPAGLAGAGELFF. As DNA, the CDR3 is TGTGCCAGCAGCTTACCAGCCGGACTAGCGGGAGCGGGGGAGCTGTTTTTT.

The rearrangement joins TRBV28 to TRBJ2-7, with 7 bases identical to TRBD2. The CDR3 is made up of 14 amino acids. Per germline, CDR1 MDHEN and CDR2 SYDVKM. Trimming cost V 3 bases and J 2 bases; bases outside gene matches: 4. CDR3: CASSLTSPPYEQYF. The CDR3 region has the DNA TGTGCCAGCAGTTTGACTAGCCCCCCCTACGAGCAGTACTTC.

The rearrangement uses TRBV19 and TRBJ2-3; 9 bases are a match to TRBD2. The CDR3 runs to 14 residues. The germline V gene encodes CDR1 LNHDA and CDR2 SQIVND (reference sequence). J gave up 6 bases and V 7 bases, and 8 bases lay outside the gene matches. The CDR3, as DNA: TGTGCCAGTAACGCCGGGACTAGCAGCGATACGCAGTATTTT. Residues: CASNAGTSSDTQYF.

The chain links TRBV18 to TRBJ1-1; weak D call: TRBD1 (5 bases). CDR3 size: 14 residues. CDR1 KGHSH and CDR2 LQKENI come from the germline V gene. Deletions cut 2 bases from V and 8 bases from J, with 15 bases between. CDR3 in amino acids: CASSPGALYPEAFF. In nucleotides, the CDR3 is TGTGCCAGCTCACCAGGGGCCCTTTACCCAGAAGCTTTCTTT.

J is TRBJ2-7 and V is TRBV7-9, with D possibly TRBD2 on 7 matching bases. The CDR3 loop spans 16 amino acids. CDR1 and CDR2 (germline): SEHNR, FQNEAQ (reference sequence). V lost 3 bases, J lost 3 bases, and 18 bases lay in between. The CDR3 loop reads CASSFGLGGQSYEQYF. As DNA, the CDR3 is TGTGCCAGCAGCTTCGGACTAGGCGGACAGAGCTACGAGCAGTACTTC.

This clone came up a few times. The CDR3 protein is CASSPYRDNNEQFF. The CDR3 DNA is TGCGCCAGCAGCCCCTACAGGGACAACAATGAGCAGTTCTTC. The chain has TRBV5-1 and TRBJ2-1; D possibly corresponds to TRBD1 (6 bases). Trimming pared 4 bases from V and 5 bases from J, leaving 13 bases between. Germline assignment: CDR1 SGHRS and CDR2 YFSETQ. This CDR3 comprises 14 residues.

In this sample, this clone turned up a few times. This chain connects TRBV27 to TRBJ2-5; possibly TRBD2 for D (7 bases). Per the germline V gene, CDR1 is MNHEY and CDR2 is SMNVEV (reference sequence). CDR3 size: 15 residues. Trimming left V 3 bases short and J 1 base short, with 12 bases between. CDR3 in amino acids: CASSFVRGAQETQYF. For the CDR3, the DNA is TGTGCCAGCAGTTTCGTCCGGGGGGCCCAAGAGACCCAGTACTTC.

The rearrangement links TRBV9 to TRBJ2-1, with 11 bases lining up with TRBD2. Germline V gene lookup returns CDR1 SGDLS and CDR2 YYNGEE. The CDR3 has 16 amino acids. The V segment lost 4 bases and the J segment 5 bases; nucleotides outside the gene matches: 8. This chain's CDR3 is CASSPRLAGRNNEQFF. CDR3 bases: TGTGCCAGCAGCCCACGACTAGCGGGGCGTAACAATGAGCAGTTCTTC.

The V gene is TRBV25-1, the J gene TRBJ2-4; 8 bases agree with TRBD1. The V gene end was trimmed by 3 bases and the J gene end by 7 bases; junction bases not matched to a gene: 5. The CDR3 length is 14 residues. Germline CDR1 MGHDK, CDR2 SYGVNS. The CDR3 spells CASSDGQGRNIQYF. The CDR3, as DNA: TGTGCCAGCAGTGACGGACAGGGCCGTAACATTCAGTACTTC. Supplemented by reference TRBV25-1 and TRBJ2-4, the full variable domain reads EADIYQTPRYLVIGTGKKITLECSQTMGHDKMYWYQQDPGMELHLIHYSYGVNSTEKGDLSSESTVSRIRTEHFPLTLESARPSHTSQYLCASSDGQGRNIQYFGAGTRLSVL.

This clone is a singleton in its sample. The rearrangement links TRBV19 to TRBJ1-3; no firm D call. This CDR3 has 17 residues. CDR1 is LNHDA and CDR2 is SQIVND in the germline V gene (reference sequence). Trimming left V 0 bases short and J 0 bases short, with 12 bases between. The CDR3 DNA sequence: TGTGCCAGTAGTATAGATTACACAGCCCGCTCTGGAAACACCATATATTTT. Its protein product is CASSIDYTARSGNTIYF.

The chain joins TRBV6-5 to TRBJ2-3; TRBD1 might be the D (5 bases). The CDR3 loop spans 14 amino acids. The germline CDR1 and CDR2 sequences are MNHEY and SVGAGI. Trimming pared 6 bases from V and 3 bases from J, leaving 13 bases between. The CDR3 sequence is CASSRWTPTDTQYF. CDR3 nucleotides: TGTGCCAGCAGCAGATGGACACCAACAGATACGCAGTATTTT.

This clone has more than one count but fewer than ten. The chain joins TRBV4-2 to TRBJ1-2, with a tentative D call TRBD1 (6 bases). V was shortened by 5 bases and J by 2 bases, with 15 bases between the two germline ends. CDR1 is LGHNA, CDR2 YNFKEQ, per germline. The CDR3 sequence is 15 residues long. Written as DNA, the CDR3 is TGTGCCAGCAGCTCGCCAGGGGAACGGAACTATGGCTACACCTTC. Its protein product is CASSSPGERNYGYTF.

The chain has TRBV6-1 and TRBJ1-1, with D unclear. CDR1 MNHNS and CDR2 SASEGT come from the germline V gene. The CDR3 covers 15 residues. V was clipped by 8 bases and J by 0 bases, with 16 bases between them. DNA for the CDR3: TGTGCCAGCCACCCCAGCACCCTCATGAACACTGAAGCTTTCTTT. It yields the protein CASHPSTLMNTEAFF.

The genes are TRBV7-8 and TRBJ2-5; TRBD1 might be the D (5 bases). The CDR3 runs 13 residues. Looked up from germline, CDR1 is SGHVS and CDR2 is FQNEAQ. The V end was cut by 8 bases, the J end by 5 bases, with 15 bases between. The CDR3 loop is CASRLRSGETQYF. In DNA form, the CDR3 reads TGTGCCAGCCGGCTCAGGTCAGGGGAGACCCAGTACTTC. Combining the CDR3 with reference TRBV7-8 and TRBJ2-5 gives the whole variable domain GAGVSQSPRYKVAKRGQDVALRCDPISGHVSLFWYQQALGQGPEFLTYFQNEAQLDKSGLPSDRFFAERPEGSVSTLKIQRTQQEDSAVYLCASRLRSGETQYFGPGTRLLVL.

This clone turned up a few times. The V and J genes are TRBV19 and TRBJ2-7; D remains ambiguous. The V end was cut by 3 bases, the J end by 5 bases, with 23 bases between. The germline CDR1 and CDR2 sequences are LNHDA and SQIVND (reference sequence). The CDR3 consists of 17 residues. The CDR3 region is CASSMAPRWSTVHEQYF. The CDR3 coding sequence is TGTGCCAGTAGTATGGCACCGAGATGGTCTACGGTCCACGAGCAGTACTTC.

This clone occurred once. The rearrangement joins TRBV28 to TRBJ2-5, with D unclear. Deletions cut 4 bases from V and 2 bases from J, with 8 bases between. The CDR3 spans 13 residues. Germline assignment: CDR1 MDHEN and CDR2 SYDVKM. The CDR3 sequence is CASSSAAQETQYF. CDR3 nucleotides: TGTGCCAGCAGTTCGGCAGCTCAAGAGACCCAGTACTTC. Full variable domain (missing parts from reference TRBV28 and TRBJ2-5): DVKVTQSSRYLVKRTGEKVFLECVQDMDHENMFWYRQDPGLGLRLIYFSYDVKMKEKGDIPEGYSVSREKKERFSLILESASTNQTSMYLCASSSAAQETQYFGPGTRLLVL.

Notes on this clone: Germline and junction disagree at one end, which may indicate a read error. This chain links TRBV7-7 with TRBJ2-3, with TRBD2 matching over 12 bases. Germline V lookup: CDR1 SSHAT, CDR2 FNYEAQ (reference sequence). This CDR3 contains 15 residues. As DNA, the CDR3 is TGTGCTAGCAGCTCCCTAGCGGGGGGGACAGATACGCAGTATTTT. It yields the protein CASSSLAGGTDTQYF. Full variable domain (missing parts from reference TRBV7-7 and TRBJ2-3): GAGVSQSPRYKVTKRGQDVTLRCDPISSHATLYWYQQALGQGPEFLTYFNYEAQPDKSGLPSDRFSAERPEGSISTLTIQRTEQRDSAMYRCASSSLAGGTDTQYFGPGTRLTVL.

The rearrangement uses TRBV6-5 and TRBJ2-7; 8 nucleotides line up with TRBD1. Germline values: CDR1 MNHEY, CDR2 SVGAGI. V shed 2 bases and J 2 bases; nucleotides not matched to a gene: 2. The CDR3 has 14 residues. The CDR3: CASSYLRGPYEQYF. DNA for the CDR3: TGTGCCAGCAGTTACCTCAGGGGGCCCTACGAGCAGTACTTC.

V is TRBV19 and J is TRBJ2-1; 9 bases are shared with TRBD1. Germline V gene data show CDR1 as LNHDA and CDR2 as SQIVND (reference sequence). V dropped 2 bases and J dropped 3; count of bases not matched to a gene: 5. This CDR3 has 16 residues. CDR3 residues: CASSILDRGFYNEQFF. The CDR3 bases are TGTGCCAGTAGTATACTGGACAGGGGTTTCTACAATGAGCAGTTCTTC.

This rearrangement joins TRBV11-2 to TRBJ2-2, with no clear D. This CDR3 region has 16 residues. The germline V gene has CDR1 SGHAT and CDR2 FQNNGV. Deletions cut 4 bases from V and 2 bases from J, with 14 bases between. CDR3 sequence reads: CASSSTRLTNTGELFF. CDR3 DNA sequence: TGTGCCAGCAGCTCAACTCGCTTAACTAACACCGGGGAGCTGTTTTTT.

In this sample, this clone turned up once. The CDR3 sequence is CASSPGTYNEQFF. CDR3 DNA sequence: TGTGCCAGCAGTCCGGGAACATACAATGAGCAGTTCTTC. The chain recombines TRBV28 with TRBJ2-1, with D possibly being TRBD2 (5 bases). The CDR3 length is 13 residues. Trimming pared 5 bases from V and 4 bases from J, leaving 9 bases between. Germline CDR1 reads MDHEN; CDR2 reads SYDVKM.

This clone has just one count. The chain couples TRBV11-2 to TRBJ2-1, with D tentatively TRBD2 (6 bases). CDR1 is SGHAT, CDR2 FQNNGV, per germline. The CDR3 has 14 amino acids. Trimming left V 6 bases short and J 9 bases short, with 18 bases between. Here the CDR3 DNA reads TGTGCCAGCAGACTGGGACTTCCGGGTGGTGAGCAGTTCTTC. Its translation: CASRLGLPGGEQFF.

J is TRBJ2-7 and V is TRBV10-3; 11 bases map to TRBD2. The CDR3 length is 15 residues. Germline assignment: CDR1 ENHRY and CDR2 SYGVKD. J was trimmed by 2 bases and V by 1 base; bases with no gene match: 1. DNA of the CDR3: TGTGCCATCAGTGAGTTTAGCGGGGGGGCCTACGAGCAGTACTTC. It is translated as CAISEFSGGAYEQYF.

The DNA of the CDR3 is TGTGCCAGAAGCTTATGTCAGGGGGCTGGGGCCAACGTCCTGACTTTC. Translated: CARSLCQGAGANVLTF. This chain uses TRBV5-3 with TRBJ2-6; 7 bases match TRBD1. TRBV5-3 is annotated as an ORF whose role is uncertain. This CDR3 is 16 amino acids long. The J segment lost 2 bases and the V segment lost 2 bases, leaving 4 bases of the junction unmatched.